These 32 T cell receptor beta chains share one sample of origin, sequenced in a study of OX40 agonist ivuxolimab in advanced cancers. Generated by immunoSEQ multiplex PCR, the TCRdb table keeps only in-frame clones and is missing some. The table lists about 53,000 clones, over 75% of them singletons. The source material was CD4+ or CD8+ T cells sorted from blood, sampled in a trial of the OX40 agonist ivuxolimab. These receptors were collected from an adult with an advanced solid tumor such as melanoma, head and neck, liver or kidney cancer.

This rearrangement joins TRBV6-5 to TRBJ2-5, with 8 bases that match TRBD2. The V segment lost 7 bases and the J segment 5 bases; nucleotides outside the gene matches: 6. Germline values: CDR1 MNHEY, CDR2 SVGAGI. The CDR3 has 13 amino acids. CDR3 in amino acids: CASNPPGGETQYF. For the CDR3, the DNA is TGTGCCAGCAACCCCCCGGGGGGGGAGACCCAGTACTTC.

The rearrangement joins TRBV5-4 to TRBJ1-5; the D is unclear. The CDR3 contains 14 residues. CDR1 is SGHNT and CDR2 is YYREEE in the germline V gene (reference sequence). The V and J ends lost 6 bases and 1 base respectively, with 11 bases between them. The CDR3 region is CASNLLVSNQPQHF. The CDR3 DNA reads TGTGCCAGCAACCTGCTAGTAAGCAATCAGCCCCAGCATTTT. Supplemented by reference TRBV5-4 and TRBJ1-5, the full variable domain reads ETGVTQSPTHLIKTRGQQVTLRCSSQSGHNTVSWYQQALGQGPQFIFQYYREEENGRGNFPPRFSGLQFPNYSSELNVNALELDDSALYLCASNLLVSNQPQHFGDGTRLSIL.

V gene TRBV28 combines with J gene TRBJ2-3, with D maybe TRBD2 (6 bases). Trimming pared 5 bases from V and 1 base from J, leaving 10 bases between. CDR1 MDHEN and CDR2 SYDVKM come from the germline V gene. The CDR3 length is 14 residues. The CDR3 DNA is TGTGCCAGCAGTCTCTGGGGGGGCACAGATACGCAGTATTTT. Encoded protein: CASSLWGGTDTQYF. The full variable domain, completed using reference TRBV28 and TRBJ2-3, is DVKVTQSSRYLVKRTGEKVFLECVQDMDHENMFWYRQDPGLGLRLIYFSYDVKMKEKGDIPEGYSVSREKKERFSLILESASTNQTSMYLCASSLWGGTDTQYFGPGTRLTVL.

The V call is TRBV7-9, the J call TRBJ1-3; D possibly corresponds to TRBD1 (6 bases). The CDR3 runs 15 residues. Trimming shortened V by 8 bases and J by 0 bases, and 14 bases separated the two germline ends. Germline CDR1 is SEHNR and CDR2 is FQNEAQ (reference sequence). The CDR3 protein is CASASGGLSGNTIYF. Written as DNA, the CDR3 is TGTGCCAGCGCGTCGGGGGGCCTCTCTGGAAACACCATATATTTT. The full variable domain, completed using reference TRBV7-9 and TRBJ1-3, is DTGVSQNPRHKITKRGQNVTFRCDPISEHNRLYWYRQTLGQGPEFLTYFQNEAQLEKSRLLSDRFSAERPKGSFSTLEIQRTEQGDSAMYLCASASGGLSGNTIYFGEGSWLTVV.

The rearrangement joins TRBV30 to TRBJ1-6; D is uncertain. The V gene's germline CDR1 is GTSNPN and CDR2 SVGIG (reference sequence). Between the trimmed V and J ends, which lost 2 bases and 0 bases, there was a span of 5 bases. The CDR3 sequence is 14 residues long. Written as DNA, the CDR3 is TGTGCCTGGAGTCGGAGCTCCTATAATTCACCCCTCCACTTT. Translation gives CAWSRSSYNSPLHF.

V gene TRBV19 combines with J gene TRBJ2-1, with TRBD1 as a possible D gene (5 bases). Trimming cost V 5 bases and J 12 bases, with 20 bases left between them. The CDR3 is 14 amino acids. Germline CDR1 and CDR2: LNHDA and SQIVND (reference sequence). CDR3 DNA sequence: TGTGCCAGTAGTCCCCCCTACAGGACACGAGGGCAGTTCTTC. It translates to CASSPPYRTRGQFF.

The count of this clone is one. This chain links TRBV30 with TRBJ2-7; TRBD1 might be the D (5 bases). The CDR3 runs to 17 residues. From germline, CDR1 is GTSNPN and CDR2 SVGIG (reference sequence). Trimming stripped 3 bases from V and 4 bases from J, with 25 bases between. The DNA of the CDR3 is TGTGCCTGGAGGAGCCCCAGGGTGGGCTTGGGCTCTTACGAGCAGTACTTC. Amino acids: CAWRSPRVGLGSYEQYF.

The V and J genes are TRBV7-6 and TRBJ2-3, with TRBD2 matching 7 bases. The germline V gene has CDR1 SGHVS and CDR2 FNYEAQ. The CDR3 spans 16 residues. J gave up 3 bases and V 4 bases, and 10 bases lay outside the gene matches. The CDR3 sequence: CASSSTGAGVTDTQYF. The CDR3 nucleotides are TGTGCCAGCAGCTCAACCGGGGCGGGAGTGACAGATACGCAGTATTTT.

The rearrangement links TRBV7-9 to TRBJ1-3; D not certain. V dropped 3 bases and J dropped 0 bases, with 9 bases sitting between them. The germline gives CDR1 SEHNR, CDR2 FQNEAQ (reference sequence). The CDR3 is 15 residues long. CDR3 bases: TGTGCCAGCAGCTTCACAACAGCCTCTGGAAACACCATATATTTT. As protein: CASSFTTASGNTIYF.

This clone was counted a single time. The chain carries TRBV5-4 and TRBJ1-1, with D perhaps TRBD1 (5 bases). Trimming took off 4 bases at V and 1 base at J, with 11 bases between the two ends. Per germline, CDR1 SGHNT and CDR2 YYREEE (reference sequence). CDR3 length: 14 amino acids. The DNA for the CDR3 is TGTGCCAGCAGCGCCTCAACAGGGAACACTGAAGCTTTCTTT. Translated: CASSASTGNTEAFF.

This chain connects TRBV25-1 to TRBJ1-6; no definite D call. Trimming took 7 bases from V and 10 from J, leaving 11 bases between them. Looked up from germline, CDR1 is MGHDK and CDR2 is SYGVNS. CDR3 length equals 12 residues. The DNA for the CDR3 is TGTGCCAGCAAAGGGAGCGAATCACCCCTCCACTTT. As protein: CASKGSESPLHF. The full variable domain, rest sourced from reference TRBV25-1 and TRBJ1-6, is EADIYQTPRYLVIGTGKKITLECSQTMGHDKMYWYQQDPGMELHLIHYSYGVNSTEKGDLSSESTVSRIRTEHFPLTLESARPSHTSQYLCASKGSESPLHFGNGTRLTVT.

V is TRBV19 and J is TRBJ1-5, with a possible D match to TRBD1 (5 bases). The CDR3 loop spans 15 amino acids. The germline V and J ends were trimmed by 1 base and 1 base, with 8 bases remaining between them. CDR1 is LNHDA, CDR2 SQIVND, per germline (reference sequence). CDR3 loop: CASSIGQQSNQPQHF. DNA for the CDR3: TGTGCCAGTAGTATAGGACAGCAGAGCAATCAGCCCCAGCATTTT.

This chain links TRBV28 with TRBJ1-1, with 8 bases lining up with TRBD1. CDR3 length: 14 residues. The J segment lost 4 bases and the V segment lost 6 bases, leaving 7 bases of the junction unmatched. Germline assignment: CDR1 MDHEN and CDR2 SYDVKM. CDR3 amino acids: CASSRQGWGTEAFF. The CDR3 DNA sequence: TGTGCCAGCAGCAGACAGGGGTGGGGCACTGAAGCTTTCTTT.

The chain couples TRBV7-9 to TRBJ1-1, with 7 nucleotides matching TRBD1. Looked up from germline, CDR1 is SEHNR and CDR2 is FQNEAQ (reference sequence). The CDR3 loop spans 13 amino acids. V lost 5 bases, J lost 9 bases, and 9 bases stayed unmatched. This CDR3 is CASSPPRTGQAFF. Written as DNA, the CDR3 is TGTGCCAGCAGCCCGCCCCGGACAGGACAAGCTTTCTTT.

The chain employs TRBV5-1 and TRBJ1-1; D might be TRBD1 (5 bases). CDR1 is SGHRS, CDR2 YFSETQ, per germline. The CDR3 runs 14 residues. The germline V and J ends were trimmed by 4 bases and 1 base, with 11 bases remaining between them. This CDR3 reads CASSRTPGNTEAFF. The CDR3, as DNA: TGCGCCAGCAGCCGGACACCTGGGAACACTGAAGCTTTCTTT.

This chain uses TRBV7-2 with TRBJ2-1, with TRBD2 matching over 7 bases. The CDR3 loop spans 13 amino acids. Germline lookup yields CDR1 SGHTA and CDR2 FQGNSA. The ends lost 4 bases at V and 6 bases at J; junction bases unmatched: 3. In DNA form, the CDR3 reads TGTGCCAGCAGCTCCGTAGCGGGCAATGAGCAGTTCTTC. Translating it yields CASSSVAGNEQFF.

The chain is built from TRBV7-2 and TRBJ2-7; TRBD2 is a possible D gene (6 bases). The V gene lost 4 bases and the J gene lost 3 bases, with 13 bases spanning the gap. Per germline, CDR1 SGHTA and CDR2 FQGNSA. This CDR3 comprises 14 residues. The CDR3 nucleotides read TGTGCCAGCAGCTCCCGGGACTTGATCTACGAGCAGTACTTC. The encoded protein is CASSSRDLIYEQYF.

V usage is TRBV7-2 and J usage is TRBJ2-1; 7 bases align to TRBD2. V was pared by 2 bases and J by 15 bases, with 4 bases of the junction left unmatched. Germline V gives CDR1 SGHTA, CDR2 FQGNSA. The CDR3 extends over 11 amino acids. The CDR3 loop is CASSLWGGWFF. The CDR3 coding sequence is TGTGCCAGCAGCTTATGGGGGGGATGGTTCTTC.

The genes are TRBV11-2 and TRBJ1-2, with 7 bases fitting TRBD1. CDR1 and CDR2 (germline): SGHAT, FQNNGV. The CDR3 loop spans 15 amino acids. V shed 5 bases, J shed 4 bases, and the junction held 10 bases outside the gene matches. This CDR3 reads CASSVRAGGGYGYTF. The CDR3 coding sequence is TGTGCCAGCAGCGTTAGGGCAGGGGGTGGCTATGGCTACACCTTC.

This chain joins TRBV18 and TRBJ2-7, with a weak D call TRBD2 (6 bases). The CDR3 loop spans 15 amino acids. V was pared by 3 bases and J by 1 base, with 13 bases between. CDR1 is KGHSH, CDR2 LQKENI, per germline. The CDR3 coding sequence is TGTGCCAGCTCACCGGGCAGGGACTTTTCCTACGAGCAGTACTTC. This sequence encodes CASSPGRDFSYEQYF. The full variable domain, completed using reference TRBV18 and TRBJ2-7, is NAGVMQNPRHLVRRRGQEARLRCSPMKGHSHVYWYRQLPEEGLKFMVYLQKENIIDESGMPKERFSAEFPKEGPSILRIQQVVRGDSAAYFCASSPGRDFSYEQYFGPGTRLTVT.

V gene TRBV27 combines with J gene TRBJ2-7; D remains ambiguous. Trimming removed 2 bases at V and 2 bases at J, with 13 bases between. CDR1 is MNHEY, CDR2 SMNVEV, per germline (reference sequence). This CDR3 comprises 15 residues. CDR3 nucleotide sequence: TGTGCCAGCAGTTTAAGGCCGGGCGGTGCCTACGAGCAGTACTTC. Translation gives CASSLRPGGAYEQYF.

The V and J genes are TRBV19 and TRBJ2-1; D may be TRBD2 (5 bases). This CDR3 region has 12 residues. V was pared by 3 bases and J by 13 bases, with 13 bases between. Per the germline V gene, CDR1 is LNHDA and CDR2 is SQIVND (reference sequence). CDR3 sequence: CASSITGMNQFF. In nucleotides, the CDR3 is TGTGCCAGTAGTATTACGGGAATGAATCAGTTCTTC.

The gene calls are TRBV6-1 and TRBJ1-2, with 9 bases matching TRBD1. Germline V lookup: CDR1 MNHNS, CDR2 SASEGT. This CDR3 has 13 amino acids. V was clipped by 8 bases and J by 4 bases; unmatched bases: 5. The CDR3 DNA reads TGTGCCAGCGGCGGGACAGGGCCCTATGGCTACACCTTC. As protein: CASGGTGPYGYTF.

This sequence joins TRBV19 and TRBJ1-5; no clear D gene. V was clipped by 10 bases and J by 6 bases, with 7 bases between them. Per germline, CDR1 LNHDA and CDR2 SQIVND (reference sequence). This CDR3 comprises 10 residues. CDR3 residues: CATGSQPQHF. In DNA form, the CDR3 reads TGTGCCACCGGCTCTCAGCCCCAGCATTTT.

The J gene is TRBJ2-5, the V gene TRBV7-6; 12 bases fit TRBD1. The CDR3 runs to 15 residues. Per the germline V gene, CDR1 is SGHVS and CDR2 is FNYEAQ. With 5 bases clipped from V and 5 bases from J, the junction kept 6 bases outside the gene matches. CDR3 region: CASSVGTGGLETQYF. CDR3 bases: TGTGCCAGCAGCGTAGGGACAGGGGGCCTGGAGACCCAGTACTTC.

The rearrangement uses TRBV9 and TRBJ1-2; TRBD1 might be the D (5 bases). CDR1 and CDR2 (germline): SGDLS, YYNGEE. This CDR3 is built from 12 residues. The V end was cut by 0 bases, the J end by 7 bases, with 7 bases between. The CDR3 spells CASSVVGGGYTF. CDR3 in DNA: TGTGCCAGCAGCGTAGTCGGGGGTGGCTACACCTTC. The full variable domain, in which reference TRBV9 and TRBJ1-2 provide the parts outside the CDR3, is DSGVTQTPKHLITATGQRVTLRCSPRSGDLSVYWYQQSLDQGLQFLIQYYNGEERAKGNILERFSAQQFPDLHSELNLSSLELGDSALYFCASSVVGGGYTFGSGTRLTVV.

The CDR3 sequence is CASSYGTGGGEQYF. In DNA form, the CDR3 reads TGTGCCAGCAGTTATGGGACAGGGGGTGGCGAGCAGTACTTC. The rearrangement links TRBV6-6 to TRBJ2-7, with 11 bases that match TRBD1. CDR3 length: 14 amino acids. V trimming: 3 bases; J trimming: 6 bases; junction bases outside the gene matches: 4. In germline, CDR1 is MNHNY, CDR2 SVGAGI (reference sequence).

This clone was recorded a few times. J is TRBJ2-7 and V is TRBV5-6, with D perhaps matching TRBD1 (5 bases). Looked up from germline, CDR1 is SGHDT and CDR2 is YYEEEE. V shed 4 bases and J shed 3 bases, with 11 bases lying between them. This CDR3 is 13 amino acids long. The CDR3 sequence: CASSATGVYEQYF. The CDR3 DNA reads TGTGCCAGCAGCGCTACAGGAGTCTACGAGCAGTACTTC.

The rearrangement joins TRBV6-6 to TRBJ2-7; 7 bases agree with TRBD1. Losses at the gene ends were 6 bases for V and 3 bases for J; bases not matched to a gene: 2. There are 12 residues in the CDR3. Germline loops: CDR1 MNHNY, CDR2 SVGAGI (reference sequence). This chain's CDR3 is CASRRQGYEQYF. In DNA form, the CDR3 reads TGTGCCAGCAGAAGACAGGGCTACGAGCAGTACTTC.

The CDR3 protein is CASSWAGRGNTEAFF. In DNA form, the CDR3 reads TGTGCCAGCAGTTGGGCAGGTCGAGGAAACACTGAAGCTTTCTTT. The chain employs TRBV27 and TRBJ1-1; D is unclear. The CDR3 runs to 15 residues. Looked up from germline, CDR1 is MNHEY and CDR2 is SMNVEV (reference sequence). Trimming shortened V by 4 bases and J by 2 bases, and 14 bases separated the two germline ends.

This rearrangement joins TRBV11-2 to TRBJ2-7; D is ambiguous. The CDR3 has 11 amino acids. Germline V lookup: CDR1 SGHAT, CDR2 FQNNGV. Trimming cost V 4 bases and J 2 bases, with 3 bases left between them. The CDR3 nucleotides read TGTGCCAGCAGCTCCGCCTACGAGCAGTACTTC. This gives the protein CASSSAYEQYF.

A few counts support this clone. V is TRBV9 and J is TRBJ1-1, with 9 bases lining up with TRBD1. The CDR3 covers 15 residues. Germline CDR1 reads SGDLS; CDR2 reads YYNGEE. Losses at the gene ends were 3 bases for V and 3 bases for J; bases not matched to a gene: 6. CDR3 bases: TGTGCCAGCAGCGCCTCGGGACAGGGCGACACTGAAGCTTTCTTT. Residues: CASSASGQGDTEAFF.